These 5 T cell receptor beta chains originate from one sample sequenced in a study of T cell responses to AZD1222 COVID-19 vaccine. Repertoires were generated with immunoSEQ multiplex PCR, while TCRdb's copy carries only in-frame clones and drops some. The data hold 110,000 or so clones, with around 89% observed a single time. The sequencing used peripheral blood, collected 28 days after the second AZD1222 dose. These receptor sequences come from an adult who received the AZD1222 COVID-19 vaccine.

The CDR3 reads CASSLRQYNSPLHF. The CDR3 DNA is TGTGCCAGCAGTTTACGACAGTATAATTCACCCCTCCACTTT. The chain carries TRBV27 and TRBJ1-6; possibly TRBD1 for D (5 bases). Trimming pared 2 bases from V and 4 bases from J, leaving 6 bases between. The germline gives CDR1 MNHEY, CDR2 SMNVEV (reference sequence). This CDR3 region has 14 residues.

The J gene is TRBJ2-7, the V gene TRBV7-2; D is uncertain. Germline V gene sequence: CDR1 SGHTA, CDR2 FQGNSA. There are 13 residues in the CDR3. V was clipped by 5 bases and J by 4 bases, with 12 bases between them. In nucleotides, the CDR3 is TGTGCCAGCAGCCAACCGCCCGTTTACGAGCAGTACTTC. Its protein product is CASSQPPVYEQYF.

Only one count was recorded for this clone. The chain couples TRBV18 to TRBJ1-3, with a weak D call TRBD1 (5 bases). The germline CDR1 and CDR2 sequences are KGHSH and LQKENI. Trimming stripped 2 bases from V and 4 bases from J, with 15 bases between. CDR3 length: 16 amino acids. The CDR3 loop is CASSPGAGGSGNTIYF. CDR3 sequence (DNA): TGTGCCAGCTCACCAGGGGCAGGCGGTTCGGGAAACACCATATATTTT.

Only a few counts were recorded for this clone. The V and J genes are TRBV15 and TRBJ1-1; the D is unclear. The CDR3 loop spans 13 amino acids. Germline-derived CDR1 and CDR2 are LNHNV and YYDKDF (reference sequence). Trimming pared 7 bases from V and 1 base from J, leaving 10 bases between. CDR3 sequence: CATMYSSNTEAFF. DNA of the CDR3: TGTGCCACCATGTACAGCTCGAACACTGAAGCTTTCTTT.

The V call is TRBV18, the J call TRBJ1-4, with a weak D call TRBD1 (6 bases). Germline assignment: CDR1 KGHSH and CDR2 LQKENI. Deletions cut 5 bases from V and 0 bases from J, with 10 bases between. The CDR3 sequence is 15 residues long. The CDR3, as DNA: TGTGCCAGCTCAACGGACAGTGCAACTAATGAAAAACTGTTTTTT. Residues: CASSTDSATNEKLFF.